The 13 T cell receptor beta chains given below trace back to one sample, sequenced in a study of T cells in Graves' hyperthyroidism and ophthalmopathy. RNA transcripts were the template for amplifying TCR beta CDR3 regions. During a first-round RT-PCR of the TCR CDR3, the HTBI primer set was used. TCRdb re-analysed the multiplex PCR reads in MiXCR, keeping a single row per CDR3 protein. The repertoire holds 620,000 or so distinct CDR3 sequences, with about 14% as singletons. Sequencing was performed on blood. Every receptor here comes from a woman between 45 and 65 years old with Graves' ophthalmopathy.

This clonotype was counted ten times or more. This chain connects TRBV20-1 to TRBJ2-4; 14 bases map to TRBD2. J gave up 8 bases and V 5 bases, and 8 bases lay outside the gene matches. Germline assignment: CDR1 DFQATT and CDR2 SNEGSKA (reference sequence). The CDR3 has 15 amino acids. Here the CDR3 reads CSASGTSGSSHIQYF. The CDR3, as DNA: TGCAGTGCTTCCGGGACTAGCGGGAGCTCGCACATTCAGTACTTC.

This chain connects TRBV28 to TRBJ1-4, with 8 bases identical to TRBD1. The CDR3 loop spans 15 amino acids. With V trimmed by 4 bases and J by 4 bases, 5 bases remained unmatched. In germline, CDR1 is MDHEN, CDR2 SYDVKM. The CDR3 spells CASSSGGEGNEKLFF. Written as DNA, the CDR3 is TGTGCCAGCAGTTCAGGGGGCGAGGGTAATGAAAAACTGTTTTTT.

This clonotype was detected many times. The chain has TRBV30 and TRBJ1-2; D may be TRBD1 (5 bases). CDR1 GTSNPN and CDR2 SVGIG come from the germline V gene (reference sequence). The CDR3 is made up of 13 amino acids. Trimming pared 1 base from V and 3 bases from J, leaving 9 bases between. The CDR3 DNA is TGTGCCTGGAGTGGCGGGGGGGACTATGGCTACACCTTC. Translated, it gives CAWSGGGDYGYTF.

There are many counts of this clonotype. V usage is TRBV18 and J usage is TRBJ1-1; D is unresolved. Germline values: CDR1 KGHSH, CDR2 LQKENI. The CDR3 loop spans 17 amino acids. Deletions cut 1 base from V and 4 bases from J, with 19 bases between. DNA of the CDR3: TGTGCCAGCTCACCACTCTCTCGAGACCCTGGCGGCACTGAAGCTTTCTTT. Its protein is CASSPLSRDPGGTEAFF.

This clonotype was counted at least ten times. This chain links TRBV20-1 with TRBJ2-7, with TRBD2 as a possible D gene (6 bases). The CDR3 is 13 residues long. V lost 5 bases and J lost 4, with 15 bases in between. In germline, CDR1 is DFQATT, CDR2 SNEGSKA (reference sequence). The CDR3 protein is CSAGLARGYEQYF. The CDR3 coding sequence is TGCAGTGCTGGATTAGCACGGGGGTACGAGCAGTACTTC.

This clonotype came up a few times. The chain links TRBV20-1 to TRBJ2-5, with 11 bases lining up with TRBD2. The CDR3 length is 13 residues. CDR1 DFQATT and CDR2 SNEGSKA come from the germline V gene (reference sequence). The V and J ends lost 6 bases and 9 bases, in that order; junction bases with no gene match: 9. The CDR3 reads CSAPGLAARAQYF. The CDR3, as DNA: TGCAGTGCCCCGGGACTAGCGGCTAGGGCCCAGTACTTC.

There are many counts of this clonotype. The chain recombines TRBV6-2 or TRBV6-3 with TRBJ2-7; D remains ambiguous. V was shortened by 2 bases and J by 2 bases, with 10 bases between the two germline ends. Germline loops: CDR1 MNHEY, CDR2 SVGEGT. The CDR3 spans 14 residues. CDR3 in amino acids: CASSYGNRPYEQYF. CDR3 nucleotide sequence: TGTGCCAGCAGTTACGGTAACCGCCCCTACGAGCAGTACTTC.

The CDR3 spells CASSLGLMGLANSYNEQFF. The CDR3, as DNA: TGTGCCAGCAGCTTAGGCCTAATGGGACTAGCGAATTCCTACAATGAGCAGTTCTTC. V and J are TRBV13 and TRBJ2-1, with 10 bases identical to TRBD2. Germline V CDR1 and CDR2: PRHDT, FYEKMQ (reference sequence). The CDR3 is 19 amino acids. J lost 1 base, V lost 0 bases, and 9 bases had no gene match.

The chain combines TRBV19 with TRBJ2-1, with 7 bases fitting TRBD1. From germline, CDR1 is LNHDA and CDR2 SQIVND (reference sequence). The trim removed 5 bases at V and 7 bases at J, leaving 5 bases unmatched. The CDR3 loop spans 13 amino acids. In nucleotides, the CDR3 is TGTGCCAGTAGTCATACAGGGGTGAATGAGCAGTTCTTC. The encoded protein is CASSHTGVNEQFF.

This clonotype was found many times. The chain recombines TRBV3-1 with TRBJ1-1; unclear D gene. The germline V gene encodes CDR1 LGHDT and CDR2 YNNKEL (reference sequence). With 3 bases removed from V and 0 bases from J, the gap between germline ends came to 5 bases. This CDR3 has 13 residues. CDR3 coding DNA: TGTGCCAGCAGCCATGGGTTGAACACTGAAGCTTTCTTT. Residues: CASSHGLNTEAFF. Full variable domain (missing parts from reference TRBV3-1 and TRBJ1-1): DTAVSQTPKYLVTQMGNDKSIKCEQNLGHDTMYWYKQDSKKFLKIMFSYNNKELIINETVPNRFSPKSPDKAHLNLHINSLELGDSAVYFCASSHGLNTEAFFGQGTRLTVV.

At least ten counts were recorded for this clonotype. V and J are TRBV28 and TRBJ2-7, with TRBD2 identical over 16 bases. CDR3 length: 16 residues. Trimming removed 6 bases from V and 4 bases from J; junction bases left unmatched: 6. Germline assignment: CDR1 MDHEN and CDR2 SYDVKM. The CDR3 protein is CASSPLGLAGGYEQYF. In DNA form, the CDR3 reads TGTGCCAGCAGCCCGCTGGGACTAGCGGGAGGGTACGAGCAGTACTTC.

The chain uses TRBV27 and TRBJ2-6; a possible D gene is TRBD1 (5 bases). The CDR3 covers 14 residues. The V end was cut by 3 bases, the J end by 3 bases, with 6 bases between. The V gene's germline CDR1 is MNHEY and CDR2 SMNVEV (reference sequence). CDR3 sequence: CASSFRVGANVLTF. The CDR3 nucleotides read TGTGCCAGCAGTTTCAGGGTTGGGGCCAACGTCCTGACTTTC. Looking up the rest from reference TRBV27 and TRBJ2-6 gives the full variable domain: EAQVTQNPRYLITVTGKKLTVTCSQNMNHEYMSWYRQDPGLGLRQIYYSMNVEVTDKGDVPEGYKVSRKEKRNFPLILESPSPNQTSLYFCASSFRVGANVLTFGAGSRLTVL.

This clonotype was counted only a few times. V is TRBV10-3 and J is TRBJ2-2; 8 bases are shared with TRBD2. The V segment lost 10 bases and the J segment 3 bases; nucleotides outside the gene matches: 4. The CDR3 is made up of 13 amino acids. CDR1 and CDR2 from the germline V gene are ENHRY and SYGVKD. CDR3 loop: CANSGTHTGELFF. The CDR3 coding sequence is TGTGCCAATAGCGGGACGCACACCGGGGAGCTGTTTTTT.